The following is a T cell receptor beta chain sequence with its context. Antigen unknown. The data were taken from a study of T cell clonotyping in hematopoietic cell transplantation. The study's findings and limits: At the given depth, recipient repertoires were over 95% de novo clonotypes. Cells were unsorted, so CD4 and CD8 contributions were not separated.

Measured with immunoSEQ multiplex PCR; TCRdb has only the in-frame clones, and not every one. The sample records about 41,000 clones, 75% to 90% being singletons. The time point was: recipient sample about 28 days before transplant, after cytoreduction. Blood collection times were about day -28 and days 30, 100, 180 posttransplant. The germline V gene encodes CDR1 ENHRY and CDR2 SYGVKD. This CDR3 spans 17 amino acids. V was clipped by 4 bases and J by 7 bases; unmatched bases: 14. The chain joins TRBV10-3 to TRBJ2-1; TRBD2 aligns across 9 bases. This sequence originates from a man in his fifties or sixties with acute myeloid leukemia. Some clones in this sample may be carry-over from other donors' samples. The specimen was peripheral blood mononuclear cells, collected before stem cell transplant. CDR3 nucleotides: TGTGCCATCAGTGTGTCGATCGATGCGGGGGGGCCAAATGAGCAGTTCTTC. As protein: CAISVSIDAGGPNEQFF.